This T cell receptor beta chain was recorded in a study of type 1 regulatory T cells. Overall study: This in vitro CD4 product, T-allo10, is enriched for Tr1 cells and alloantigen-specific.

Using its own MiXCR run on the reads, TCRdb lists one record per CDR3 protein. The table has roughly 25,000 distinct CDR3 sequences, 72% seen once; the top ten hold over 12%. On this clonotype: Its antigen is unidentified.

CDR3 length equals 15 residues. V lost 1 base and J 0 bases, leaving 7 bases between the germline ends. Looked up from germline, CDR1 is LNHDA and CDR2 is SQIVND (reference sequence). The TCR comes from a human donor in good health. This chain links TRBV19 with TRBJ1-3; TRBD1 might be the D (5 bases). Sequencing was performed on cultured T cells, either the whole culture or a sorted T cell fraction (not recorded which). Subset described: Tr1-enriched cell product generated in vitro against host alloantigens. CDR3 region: CASSIGTNSGNTIYF. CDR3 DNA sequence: TGTGCCAGTAGTATAGGGACAAACTCTGGAAACACCATATATTTT. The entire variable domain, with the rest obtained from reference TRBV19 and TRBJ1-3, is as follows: DGGITQSPKYLFRKEGQNVTLSCEQNLNHDAMYWYRQDPGQGLRLIYYSQIVNDFQKGDIAEGYSVSREKKESFPLTVTSAQKNPTAFYLCASSIGTNSGNTIYFGEGSWLTVV.